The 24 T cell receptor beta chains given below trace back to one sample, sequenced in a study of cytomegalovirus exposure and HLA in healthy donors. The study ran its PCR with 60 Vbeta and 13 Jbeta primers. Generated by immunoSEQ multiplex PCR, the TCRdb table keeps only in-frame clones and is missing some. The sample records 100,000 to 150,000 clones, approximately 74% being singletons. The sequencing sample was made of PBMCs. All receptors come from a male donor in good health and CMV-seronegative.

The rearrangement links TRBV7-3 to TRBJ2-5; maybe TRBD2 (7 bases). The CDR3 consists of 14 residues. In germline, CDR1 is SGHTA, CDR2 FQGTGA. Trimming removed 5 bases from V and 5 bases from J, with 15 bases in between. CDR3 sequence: CASSQGGGTETQYF. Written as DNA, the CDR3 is TGTGCCAGCAGCCAAGGGGGGGGTACGGAGACCCAGTACTTC. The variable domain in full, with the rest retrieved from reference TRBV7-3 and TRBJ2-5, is GAGVSQTPSNKVTEKGKYVELRCDPISGHTALYWYRQSLGQGPEFLIYFQGTGAADDSGLPNDRFFAVRPEGSVSTLKIQRTERGDSAVYLCASSQGGGTETQYFGPGTRLLVL.

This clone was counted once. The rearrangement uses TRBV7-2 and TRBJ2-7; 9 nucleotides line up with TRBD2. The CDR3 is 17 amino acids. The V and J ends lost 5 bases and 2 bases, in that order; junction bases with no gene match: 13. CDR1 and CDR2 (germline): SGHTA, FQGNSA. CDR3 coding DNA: TGTGCCAGCAGCCCCTTCCCGACTAGCGGCGATCCCTACGAGCAGTACTTC. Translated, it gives CASSPFPTSGDPYEQYF.

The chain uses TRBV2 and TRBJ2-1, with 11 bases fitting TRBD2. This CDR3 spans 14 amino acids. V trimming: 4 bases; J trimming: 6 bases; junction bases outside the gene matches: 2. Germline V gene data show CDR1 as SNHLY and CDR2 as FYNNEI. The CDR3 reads CASSALAGVNEQFF. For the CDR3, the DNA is TGTGCCAGCAGTGCACTAGCGGGGGTCAATGAGCAGTTCTTC.

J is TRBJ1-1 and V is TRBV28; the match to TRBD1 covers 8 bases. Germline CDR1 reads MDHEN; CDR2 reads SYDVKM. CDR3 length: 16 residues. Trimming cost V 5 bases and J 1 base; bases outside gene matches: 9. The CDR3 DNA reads TGTGCCAGCAGTCATCGGACAGGGAGGGGGAACACTGAAGCTTTCTTT. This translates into CASSHRTGRGNTEAFF.

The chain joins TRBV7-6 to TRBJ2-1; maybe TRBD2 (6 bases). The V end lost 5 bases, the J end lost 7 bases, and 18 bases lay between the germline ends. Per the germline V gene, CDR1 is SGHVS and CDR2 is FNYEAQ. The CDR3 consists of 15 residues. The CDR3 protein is CASSPSRGPGNEQFF. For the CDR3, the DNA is TGTGCCAGCAGCCCCTCGCGGGGTCCCGGGAATGAGCAGTTCTTC.

Here the CDR3 reads CASSLRQGIATGELFF. The CDR3 nucleotides read TGTGCCAGCAGCTTAAGACAGGGGATTGCCACCGGGGAGCTGTTTTTT. This sequence joins TRBV9 and TRBJ2-2; 8 bases agree with TRBD1. CDR1 and CDR2 (germline): SGDLS, YYNGEE. The ends lost 4 bases at V and 4 bases at J; junction bases unmatched: 9. The CDR3 is made up of 16 amino acids.

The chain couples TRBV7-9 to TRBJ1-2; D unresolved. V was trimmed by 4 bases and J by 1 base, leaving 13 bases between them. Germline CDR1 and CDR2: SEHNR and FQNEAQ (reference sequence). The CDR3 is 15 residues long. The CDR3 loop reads CASSSWSTNNYGYTF. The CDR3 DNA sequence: TGTGCCAGCAGCTCATGGTCCACAAATAACTATGGCTACACCTTC.

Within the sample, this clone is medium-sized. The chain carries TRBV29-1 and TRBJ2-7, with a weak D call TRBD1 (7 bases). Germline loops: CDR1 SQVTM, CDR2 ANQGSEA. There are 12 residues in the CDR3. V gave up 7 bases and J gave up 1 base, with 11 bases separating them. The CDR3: CSGRDSSYEQYF. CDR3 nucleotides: TGCAGCGGGAGGGACAGTTCCTACGAGCAGTACTTC.

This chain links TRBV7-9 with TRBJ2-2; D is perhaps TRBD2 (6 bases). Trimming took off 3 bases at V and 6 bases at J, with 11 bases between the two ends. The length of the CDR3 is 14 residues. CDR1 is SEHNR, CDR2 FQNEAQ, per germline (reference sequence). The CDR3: CASSFDAGSGELFF. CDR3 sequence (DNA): TGTGCCAGCAGCTTCGATGCGGGATCCGGGGAGCTGTTTTTT. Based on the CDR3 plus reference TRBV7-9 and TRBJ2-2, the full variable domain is DTGVSQNPRHKITKRGQNVTFRCDPISEHNRLYWYRQTLGQGPEFLTYFQNEAQLEKSRLLSDRFSAERPKGSFSTLEIQRTEQGDSAMYLCASSFDAGSGELFFGEGSRLTVL.

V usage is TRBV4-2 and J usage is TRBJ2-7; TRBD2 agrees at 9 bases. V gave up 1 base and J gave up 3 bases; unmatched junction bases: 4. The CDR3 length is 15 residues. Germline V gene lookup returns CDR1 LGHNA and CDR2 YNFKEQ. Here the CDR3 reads CASSQGLAEDYEQYF. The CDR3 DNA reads TGTGCCAGCAGCCAAGGACTAGCGGAAGACTACGAGCAGTACTTC.

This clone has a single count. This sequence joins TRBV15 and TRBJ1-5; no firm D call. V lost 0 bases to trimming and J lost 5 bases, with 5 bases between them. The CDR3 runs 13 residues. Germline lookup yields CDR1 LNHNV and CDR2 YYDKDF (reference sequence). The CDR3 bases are TGTGCCACCAGCAGAGATCGGGATCAGCCCCAGCATTTT. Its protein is CATSRDRDQPQHF.

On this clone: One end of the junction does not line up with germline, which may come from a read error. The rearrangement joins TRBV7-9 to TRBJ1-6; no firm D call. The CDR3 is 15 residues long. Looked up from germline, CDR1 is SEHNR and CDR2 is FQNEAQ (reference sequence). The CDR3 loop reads CSSSGGPLLNSPLHF. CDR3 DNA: TGTTCCAGCAGCGGAGGGCCGCTACTTAATTCACCCCTCCACTTT.

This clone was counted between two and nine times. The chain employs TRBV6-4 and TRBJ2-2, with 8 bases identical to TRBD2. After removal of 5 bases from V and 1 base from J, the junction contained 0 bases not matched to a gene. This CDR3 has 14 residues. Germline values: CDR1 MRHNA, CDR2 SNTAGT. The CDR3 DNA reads TGTGCCAGCAGTAGCGGGAGGAACACCGGGGAGCTGTTTTTT. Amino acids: CASSSGRNTGELFF.

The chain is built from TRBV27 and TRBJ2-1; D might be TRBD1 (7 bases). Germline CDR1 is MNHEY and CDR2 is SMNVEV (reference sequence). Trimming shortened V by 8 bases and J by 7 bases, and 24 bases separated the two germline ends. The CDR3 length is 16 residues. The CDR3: CASLPGGFFGGNEQFF. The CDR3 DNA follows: TGTGCCAGCCTACCAGGGGGGTTCTTCGGAGGGAATGAGCAGTTCTTC.

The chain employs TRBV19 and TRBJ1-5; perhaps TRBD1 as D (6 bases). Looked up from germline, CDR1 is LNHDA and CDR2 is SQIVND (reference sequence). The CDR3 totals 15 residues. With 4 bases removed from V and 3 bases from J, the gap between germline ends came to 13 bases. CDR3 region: CASSRETGTNQPQHF. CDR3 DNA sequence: TGTGCCAGTAGTAGGGAGACAGGAACCAATCAGCCCCAGCATTTT.

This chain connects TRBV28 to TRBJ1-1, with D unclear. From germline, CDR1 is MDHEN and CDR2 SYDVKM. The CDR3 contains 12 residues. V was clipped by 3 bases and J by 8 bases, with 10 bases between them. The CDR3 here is CASSLSFPEAFF. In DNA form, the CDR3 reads TGTGCCAGCAGTTTGAGCTTCCCCGAAGCTTTCTTT.

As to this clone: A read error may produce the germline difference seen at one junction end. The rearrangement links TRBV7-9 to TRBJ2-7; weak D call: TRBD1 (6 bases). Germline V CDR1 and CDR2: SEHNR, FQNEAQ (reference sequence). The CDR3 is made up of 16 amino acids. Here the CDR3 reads CSSSLDTGIMSYEQYF. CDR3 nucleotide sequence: TGTTCCAGCAGCTTGGATACAGGGATTATGTCCTACGAGCAGTACTTC.

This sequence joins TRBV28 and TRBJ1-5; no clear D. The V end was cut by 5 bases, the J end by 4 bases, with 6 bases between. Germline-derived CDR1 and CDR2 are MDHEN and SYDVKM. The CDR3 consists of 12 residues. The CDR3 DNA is TGTGCCAGCAGTGTTAATAATCAGCCCCAGCATTTT. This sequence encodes CASSVNNQPQHF.

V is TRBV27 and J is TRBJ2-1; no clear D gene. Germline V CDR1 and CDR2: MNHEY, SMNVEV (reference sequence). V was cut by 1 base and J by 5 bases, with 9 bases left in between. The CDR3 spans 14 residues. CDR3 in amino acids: CASSLYGFNNEQFF. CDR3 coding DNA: TGTGCCAGCAGTTTATATGGCTTTAACAATGAGCAGTTCTTC.

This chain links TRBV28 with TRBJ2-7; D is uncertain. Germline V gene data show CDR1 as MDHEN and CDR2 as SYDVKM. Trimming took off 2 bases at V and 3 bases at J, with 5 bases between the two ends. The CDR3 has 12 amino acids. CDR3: CASSLGNYEQYF. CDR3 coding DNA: TGTGCCAGCAGTTTAGGCAACTACGAGCAGTACTTC.

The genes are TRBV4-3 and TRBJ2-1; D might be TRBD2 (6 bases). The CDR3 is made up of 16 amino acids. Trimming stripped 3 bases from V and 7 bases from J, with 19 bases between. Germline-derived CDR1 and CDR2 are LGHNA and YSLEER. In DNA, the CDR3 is TGCGCCAGCAGCCATGAACTAGCACTCCGACAGAATGAGCAGTTCTTC. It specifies CASSHELALRQNEQFF.

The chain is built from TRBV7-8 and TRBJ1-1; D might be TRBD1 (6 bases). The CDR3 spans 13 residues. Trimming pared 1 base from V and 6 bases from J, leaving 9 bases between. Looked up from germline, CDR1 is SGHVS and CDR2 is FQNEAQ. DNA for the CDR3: TGTGCCAGCAGCTTAGGTCAGGGGTCTGAAGCTTTCTTT. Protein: CASSLGQGSEAFF.

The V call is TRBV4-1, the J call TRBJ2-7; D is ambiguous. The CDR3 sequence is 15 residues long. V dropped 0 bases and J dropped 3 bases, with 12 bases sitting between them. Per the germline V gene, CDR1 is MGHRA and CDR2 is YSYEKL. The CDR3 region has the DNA TGCGCCAGCAGCCAAGAGAGGCTGAGCCTCTACGAGCAGTACTTC. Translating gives CASSQERLSLYEQYF.

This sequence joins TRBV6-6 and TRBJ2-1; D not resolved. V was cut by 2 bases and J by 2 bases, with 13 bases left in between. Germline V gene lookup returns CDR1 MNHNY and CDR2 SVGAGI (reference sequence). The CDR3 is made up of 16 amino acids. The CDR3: CASSYRGLYPYNEQFF. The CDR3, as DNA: TGTGCCAGCAGTTACCGCGGTCTTTACCCCTACAATGAGCAGTTCTTC.